This T cell receptor beta chain was documented in a study of glioma-infiltrating T cells. The study, taken as a whole, reports: Non-neoplastic patients had below-expected tissue-blood divergence, while all gliomas exceeded expectation. Tissue and blood shared very few CDR3 sequences.

A few counts support this clonotype. Its antigen is unidentified. Using RNA template, CDR3s of TCR alpha and beta were amplified with iRepertoire arm-PCR. For one-step reverse transcription and amplification, 100-400 ng of tissue mRNA or PBMC total RNA was used. TCRdb re-called the multiplex PCR reads through MiXCR, storing one row per CDR3 protein. The table records roughly 200,000 distinct CDR3 sequences, 32% of them present only once. The CDR3 is 16 residues long. The ends lost 9 bases at V and 0 bases at J; junction bases unmatched: 5. In germline, CDR1 is LNHDA, CDR2 SQIVND (reference sequence). Sequencing was carried out using glioma tissue, nonneoplastic brain tissue, or PBMCs (not recorded which). The TCR comes from a human donor with low-grade glioma or glioblastoma, undergoing nonglioma brain surgery, or in good health (not recorded which). The chain couples TRBV19 to TRBJ2-6; 10 bases align to TRBD1. The CDR3 region has the DNA TGTGCCAGCTTGGACAGGGGGGGCTCTGGGGCCAACGTCCTGACTTTC. It is translated as CASLDRGGSGANVLTF.